This T cell receptor beta chain was identified during a study of cytomegalovirus exposure and HLA in healthy donors. About the research overall: The same platform used for the 666 first-cohort repertoires was also used for the 100 to 150 validation repertoires, as a later analysis reported.

Looked up from germline, CDR1 is MNHNS and CDR2 is SASEGT. The CDR3 runs 18 residues. V shed 1 base, J shed 2 bases, and the junction held 7 bases outside the gene matches. Study-level results: The study designated fewer than 200 TCR beta chains cytomegalovirus-associated. Reportedly, diagnosis of cytomegalovirus status by the classifier showed high specificity and sensitivity.

About this clone: Its antigen is unknown.

Using immunoSEQ multiplex PCR, the repertoire was profiled, and TCRdb retains in-frame clones only, with some absent. The profile covers about 56,000 clones, with 93% appearing a single time and approximately 1.7% taken by the ten largest. This receptor was obtained from a woman between 18 and 29 years old in good health and CMV-seropositive. The rearrangement links TRBV6-1 to TRBJ2-1; TRBD2 matches 11 bases. Sample: PBMCs. The CDR3 DNA is TGTGCCAGCAGTGAAGATACCCTAGCGGGGGGCACCTACAATGAGCAGTTCTTC. It codes for CASSEDTLAGGTYNEQFF.